Each of the 13 T cell receptor beta chains below was sequenced from the same sample in a study of blood T cell repertoires in COVID-19. Measured with immunoSEQ multiplex PCR; TCRdb has only the in-frame clones, and not every one. The sample shows hundreds of thousands of clones, approximately 91% of them seen only once. The sequenced material came from PBMCs or T cells enriched from blood (not recorded which). These receptors came from a woman in her twenties or thirties who had recovered from COVID-19.

V usage is TRBV5-4 and J usage is TRBJ2-3; TRBD2 is a possible D gene (5 bases). Germline V gene data show CDR1 as SGHNT and CDR2 as YYREEE (reference sequence). Trimming removed 0 bases from V and 2 bases from J, with 13 bases in between. The CDR3 has 16 residues. The CDR3 nucleotides read TGTGCCAGCAGCTTGGTAAACACGGACTTCACAGATACGCAGTATTTT. Amino acids: CASSLVNTDFTDTQYF. The whole variable domain, remainder taken from reference TRBV5-4 and TRBJ2-3, is ETGVTQSPTHLIKTRGQQVTLRCSSQSGHNTVSWYQQALGQGPQFIFQYYREEENGRGNFPPRFSGLQFPNYSSELNVNALELDDSALYLCASSLVNTDFTDTQYFGPGTRLTVL.

The chain links TRBV28 to TRBJ1-1, with D possibly being TRBD1 (5 bases). Trimming shortened V by 6 bases and J by 4 bases, and 12 bases separated the two germline ends. Germline V gene data show CDR1 as MDHEN and CDR2 as SYDVKM. The CDR3 runs to 13 residues. In nucleotides, the CDR3 is TGTGCCAGCAGCCTTTGGGGCGGCACTGAAGCTTTCTTT. Translation gives CASSLWGGTEAFF.

The rearrangement uses TRBV27 and TRBJ2-7; TRBD1 matches 8 bases. Trimming at V came to 0 bases and at J to 2 bases, leaving 6 bases not matched to a gene. In germline, CDR1 is MNHEY, CDR2 SMNVEV (reference sequence). The CDR3 is 16 residues long. This CDR3 is CASSLSAGTGTYEQYF. CDR3 coding DNA: TGTGCCAGCAGTTTATCGGCCGGGACAGGAACCTACGAGCAGTACTTC.

The CDR3 protein is CASRRLGTPGEKLFF. The CDR3, as DNA: TGTGCCAGCAGGAGACTAGGGACCCCGGGAGAAAAACTGTTTTTT. V is TRBV7-9 and J is TRBJ1-4; D possibly corresponds to TRBD1 (5 bases). V gave up 6 bases and J gave up 8 bases, with 19 bases separating them. The CDR3 is 15 residues long. The germline CDR1 and CDR2 sequences are SEHNR and FQNEAQ (reference sequence).

This chain links TRBV23-1 with TRBJ2-2; a weak D match, TRBD1 (6 bases). TRBV23-1 is an ORF, and what it does is uncertain. V lost 0 bases, J lost 1 base, and 12 bases lay in between. This CDR3 is built from 17 residues. The CDR3 coding sequence is TGCGCCAGCAGTCAATCGGACAGACGACTGAACACCGGGGAGCTGTTTTTT. Amino acids: CASSQSDRRLNTGELFF.

The chain combines TRBV7-9 with TRBJ1-1; D is possibly TRBD1 (5 bases). Trimming pared 1 base from V and 1 base from J, leaving 13 bases between. Germline-derived CDR1 and CDR2 are SEHNR and FQNEAQ (reference sequence). This CDR3 is 16 amino acids long. The CDR3 here is CASSLEILGGNTEAFF. In DNA form, the CDR3 reads TGTGCCAGCAGCTTAGAAATATTGGGGGGGAACACTGAAGCTTTCTTT.

This clone was recorded once. The DNA for the CDR3 is TGTGCCAGCAGCTCACCTTATGGGGCTATGAACACTGAAGCTTTCTTT. Translated, it gives CASSSPYGAMNTEAFF. The gene calls are TRBV7-9 and TRBJ1-1; possibly TRBD1 for D (5 bases). Trimming left V 4 bases short and J 0 bases short, with 15 bases between. The CDR3 runs to 16 residues. Per germline, CDR1 SEHNR and CDR2 FQNEAQ (reference sequence).

In this sample, this clone turned up a few times. The chain carries TRBV28 and TRBJ1-2, with D perhaps matching TRBD1 (5 bases). The CDR3 is made up of 17 amino acids. The germline gives CDR1 MDHEN, CDR2 SYDVKM. Trimming removed 4 bases from V and 5 bases from J, with 23 bases in between. CDR3 in amino acids: CASSSPRGHQASYGYTF. CDR3 in DNA: TGTGCCAGCAGTTCTCCTCGTGGACATCAAGCGTCATATGGCTACACCTTC.

The genes are TRBV10-3 and TRBJ1-3, with TRBD1 matching over 9 bases. CDR3 length: 17 amino acids. Unmatched junction bases numbered 5, after V lost 2 bases and J lost 0 bases. CDR1 is ENHRY, CDR2 SYGVKD, per germline. The CDR3 DNA reads as TGTGCCATCAGTGAGACCGACAGGGGGACCTCTGGAAACACCATATATTTT. Protein: CAISETDRGTSGNTIYF.

The table lists this clone with a count of one. The CDR3 here is CASSLGTTHGYTF. DNA of the CDR3: TGTGCCAGCAGCCTCGGGACAACTCATGGCTACACCTTC. The gene calls are TRBV28 and TRBJ1-2; D might be TRBD1 (6 bases). Germline V gene data show CDR1 as MDHEN and CDR2 as SYDVKM. Trimming took 6 bases from V and 6 from J, leaving 14 bases between them. CDR3 size: 13 residues.

This clone was detected only once. The chain has TRBV7-9 and TRBJ2-3, with a weak D call TRBD2 (5 bases). The germline V gene encodes CDR1 SEHNR and CDR2 FQNEAQ (reference sequence). Trimming shortened V by 5 bases and J by 8 bases, and 14 bases separated the two germline ends. The CDR3 is 13 residues long. The CDR3 here is CASSPPARGTQYF. The CDR3 DNA is TGTGCCAGCAGCCCCCCGGCCCGGGGTACGCAGTATTTT.

The V gene is TRBV29-1, the J gene TRBJ1-4; possibly TRBD1 for D (5 bases). Germline CDR1 reads SQVTM; CDR2 reads ANQGSEA. Trimming removed 4 bases at V and 7 bases at J, with 16 bases between. This CDR3 has 14 amino acids. This CDR3 is CSVVLGAPGEKLFF. CDR3 DNA sequence: TGCAGCGTTGTGCTAGGGGCACCGGGTGAAAAACTGTTTTTT.

This rearrangement joins TRBV30 to TRBJ1-1; D ambiguous. In germline, CDR1 is GTSNPN, CDR2 SVGIG (reference sequence). The CDR3 extends over 14 amino acids. Trimming stripped 0 bases from V and 0 bases from J, with 8 bases between. CDR3 DNA: TGTGCCTGGAGTGTAGAGGAGGTGAACACTGAAGCTTTCTTT. This gives the protein CAWSVEEVNTEAFF.